The present TCR beta chain was sequenced within a study of shared clonotypes between healthy human individuals. With regard to this clone: Its antigen remains unidentified.

Overall study findings and caveats: When naive CD4 clonotypes were compared across a handful of donors, around 5% were shared. Non-shared clonotypes had lower generation probabilities than clonotypes shared by all four sorted-subset donors. Only a few donors were included, so the genetic and exposure-history diversity represented was limited.

The junction had 6 bases not matched to a gene; V was cut back by 6 bases and J by 6 bases. This CDR3 contains 14 residues. Germline assignment: CDR1 MGHRA and CDR2 YSYEKL. Researchers ran the assay at a deep level. Libraries were prepared by immunoSEQ multiplex PCR; TCRdb keeps only in-frame clonotypes and omits some of them. The data contain some 79,000 clones, over 55% of them seen just once; the ten biggest clones take up under 65%. Sequences were obtained from memory CD8+ T cells sorted from blood. Indicated subset: CD45RO+ cells pooled with CCR7-negative TemRA cells. The chain recombines TRBV4-1 with TRBJ1-5, with 9 bases matching TRBD1. The receptor's source is a man younger than 40 in good health. The CDR3 bases are TGCGCCAGCAGTCAGGACAGGGGAATTCAGCCCCAGCATTTT. Translated, it gives CASSQDRGIQPQHF.